The source of this T cell receptor beta chain is a study of T cell clonotyping in hematopoietic cell transplantation. Study-level results: No sorting was done, leaving CD4 and CD8 contributions mixed.

Time point described: recipient sample about 28 days before transplant, after cytoreduction. Recipients were bled about 28 days pretransplant and at posttransplant days 30, 100, 180. Trimming pared 1 base from V and 6 bases from J, leaving 19 bases between. This CDR3 is built from 16 residues. CDR1 SGHRS and CDR2 YFSETQ come from the germline V gene. About this clone: Its specificity is unknown.

The data were produced by immunoSEQ multiplex PCR, yet TCRdb's version contains in-frame clones alone and is incomplete. The data show approximately 3,500 clones, with more than 90% seen just once and around 1.8% held by the top ten. This specimen consisted of peripheral blood mononuclear cells, obtained before stem cell transplant. The V and J genes are TRBV5-1 and TRBJ1-1; a weak D match, TRBD1 (6 bases). The origin of this receptor is a woman aged 50 to 60 with chronic myeloid leukemia. Some clones in this sample may be carry-over from other donors' samples. The CDR3 loop is CASSLYFSQGSSEAFF. The CDR3 nucleotides read TGCGCCAGCAGCTTGTATTTCTCTCAGGGGAGCTCTGAAGCTTTCTTT.